The 21 T cell receptor beta chains in this list originate from one sample, sequenced in a study of control samples from healthy donors and cancer patients. Libraries were prepared by immunoSEQ multiplex PCR; TCRdb keeps only in-frame clonotypes and omits some of them. The table includes approximately 140,000 clones, 85% to 95% detected once. Sequencing was carried out using blood. These receptors were taken from a man aged 40-50 years in good health.

The genes are TRBV28 and TRBJ1-1, with a weak D call TRBD1 (5 bases). Deletions cut 2 bases from V and 8 bases from J, with 18 bases between. CDR1 MDHEN and CDR2 SYDVKM come from the germline V gene. The CDR3 totals 15 residues. CDR3 loop: CASSLAGGVRGEAFF. The CDR3, as DNA: TGTGCCAGCAGTTTAGCGGGTGGGGTGAGGGGCGAAGCTTTCTTT.

The chain combines TRBV3-1 (or the pseudogene TRBV3-2) with TRBJ2-5; D not resolved. In germline, CDR1 is LGHDT, CDR2 YNNKEL (reference sequence). With 1 base removed from V and 0 bases from J, the gap between germline ends came to 15 bases. This CDR3 comprises 17 residues. The CDR3 coding sequence is TGTGCCAGCAGCCAAGCTTCTCACGACACATACCAAGAGACCCAGTACTTC. It translates to CASSQASHDTYQETQYF.

This rearrangement joins TRBV7-3 to TRBJ1-2; 8 bases match TRBD1. Germline-derived CDR1 and CDR2 are SGHTA and FQGTGA. The V segment lost 2 bases and the J segment 4 bases; nucleotides outside the gene matches: 3. The CDR3 has 14 residues. The CDR3 protein is CASSLGGQVYGYTF. The CDR3 nucleotides read TGTGCCAGCAGCTTAGGGGGACAGGTCTATGGCTACACCTTC.

This clone was found a few times. The chain has TRBV5-4 and TRBJ2-6; a weak D match, TRBD1 (6 bases). Trimming took off 5 bases at V and 4 bases at J, with 19 bases between the two ends. CDR3 length: 17 amino acids. Germline CDR1 and CDR2: SGHNT and YYREEE (reference sequence). The CDR3: CASSLQGPLTGANVLTF. DNA of the CDR3: TGTGCCAGCAGTTTACAGGGCCCTTTGACAGGGGCCAACGTCCTGACTTTC.

This clone came up many times. The rearrangement joins TRBV12-5 to TRBJ2-3; 13 nucleotides match TRBD2. CDR3 length: 18 amino acids. Germline V gene data show CDR1 as LGHNT and CDR2 as FRNRAP. Trimming cost V 4 bases and J 3 bases; bases outside gene matches: 10. The CDR3 DNA reads TGTGCTAGTGGTTCCGCAACTAGCGGGAGGGCCAATACAGATACGCAGTATTTT. Protein sequence: CASGSATSGRANTDTQYF.

V usage is TRBV7-9 and J usage is TRBJ1-3; D remains ambiguous. Trimming pared 1 base from V and 4 bases from J, leaving 2 bases between. The CDR3 sequence is 12 residues long. CDR1 and CDR2 (germline): SEHNR, FQNEAQ (reference sequence). CDR3 loop: CASSLEGNTIYF. CDR3 sequence (DNA): TGTGCCAGCAGCTTAGAAGGAAACACCATATATTTT.

The chain employs TRBV6-5 and TRBJ2-1, with TRBD1 identical over 7 bases. J lost 3 bases, V lost 2 bases, and 4 bases had no gene match. This CDR3 is built from 15 residues. The germline gives CDR1 MNHEY, CDR2 SVGAGI. CDR3 in DNA: TGTGCCAGCAGTTACGGCCAGGGGGTCTACAATGAGCAGTTCTTC. It is translated as CASSYGQGVYNEQFF.

V is TRBV7-9 and J is TRBJ1-2, with D perhaps matching TRBD1 (6 bases). Deletions cut 7 bases from V and 4 bases from J, with 13 bases between. Per the germline V gene, CDR1 is SEHNR and CDR2 is FQNEAQ (reference sequence). The CDR3 extends over 13 amino acids. The CDR3 DNA reads TGTGCCAGCACCACTGGACAGCCCTATGGCTACACCTTC. This gives the protein CASTTGQPYGYTF. Looking up the rest from reference TRBV7-9 and TRBJ1-2 gives the full variable domain: DTGVSQNPRHKITKRGQNVTFRCDPISEHNRLYWYRQTLGQGPEFLTYFQNEAQLEKSRLLSDRFSAERPKGSFSTLEIQRTEQGDSAMYLCASTTGQPYGYTFGSGTRLTVV.

The rearrangement links TRBV9 to TRBJ2-7; no reliable D call. Germline V gene sequence: CDR1 SGDLS, CDR2 YYNGEE. Trimming shortened V by 4 bases and J by 2 bases, and 10 bases separated the two germline ends. The length of the CDR3 is 13 residues. The CDR3 loop is CASSPGSTYEQYF. CDR3 nucleotides: TGTGCCAGCAGCCCCGGATCCACCTACGAGCAGTACTTC. Full variable domain (rest looked up from reference TRBV9 and TRBJ2-7): DSGVTQTPKHLITATGQRVTLRCSPRSGDLSVYWYQQSLDQGLQFLIQYYNGEERAKGNILERFSAQQFPDLHSELNLSSLELGDSALYFCASSPGSTYEQYFGPGTRLTVT.

The chain couples TRBV28 to TRBJ1-1; D unclear. V was cut by 6 bases and J by 0 bases, with 11 bases left in between. The CDR3 runs to 14 residues. Germline CDR1 MDHEN, CDR2 SYDVKM. The CDR3 DNA follows: TGTGCCAGCAGGATTCCTTTCATGAACACTGAAGCTTTCTTT. Translating it yields CASRIPFMNTEAFF.

The chain carries TRBV9 and TRBJ1-2; TRBD1 aligns across 7 bases. V was pared by 3 bases and J by 1 base, with 12 bases of the junction left unmatched. Germline V gives CDR1 SGDLS, CDR2 YYNGEE. This CDR3 is 17 amino acids long. The DNA for the CDR3 is TGTGCCAGCAGCGCCGGGACAGCCGAACTCTTTAACTATGGCTACACCTTC. Protein: CASSAGTAELFNYGYTF.

This clone was seen just once. The rearrangement joins TRBV14 to TRBJ2-7; tentative D call: TRBD2 (5 bases). CDR1 and CDR2 (germline): SGHDN, FVKESK. This CDR3 has 13 amino acids. With 2 bases removed from V and 6 bases from J, the gap between germline ends came to 11 bases. The CDR3 nucleotides read TGTGCCAGCAGCCAACTACTAGGAAGCGAGCAGTACTTC. Its protein is CASSQLLGSEQYF.

V is TRBV10-3 and J is TRBJ1-5, with D unresolved. This CDR3 is 13 amino acids long. Trimming left V 5 bases short and J 9 bases short, with 14 bases between. Germline V gene lookup returns CDR1 ENHRY and CDR2 SYGVKD. The CDR3 region has the DNA TGTGCCATCAGTCCCGAACAAACCAGGCCCCAGCATTTT. Amino acid sequence: CAISPEQTRPQHF.

The chain is built from TRBV6-2 or TRBV6-3 and TRBJ2-5, with D perhaps TRBD2 (7 bases). The V and J ends lost 0 bases and 4 bases respectively, with 18 bases between them. The CDR3 has 17 amino acids. CDR1 is MNHEY, CDR2 SVGEGT, per germline. The CDR3 nucleotides are TGTGCCAGCAGTTACTCGGCGGGGGCCCCGCGGGGAGAGACCCAGTACTTC. Encoded protein: CASSYSAGAPRGETQYF.

As DNA, the CDR3 is TGTGCCAGCAGAGGGACAGGGCCCCATGAGCAGTTCTTC. Residues: CASRGTGPHEQFF. This chain uses TRBV11-2 with TRBJ2-1; TRBD1 matches 9 bases. Germline CDR1 and CDR2: SGHAT and FQNNGV. V lost 6 bases, J lost 8 bases, and 5 bases stayed unmatched. This CDR3 spans 13 amino acids.

This chain uses TRBV7-2 with TRBJ1-1; D is undetermined. This CDR3 spans 15 amino acids. Per the germline V gene, CDR1 is SGHTA and CDR2 is FQGNSA. The germline V and J ends were trimmed by 0 bases and 5 bases, with 13 bases remaining between them. The CDR3 protein is CASSLAPGLGTEAFF. DNA for the CDR3: TGTGCCAGCAGCTTAGCGCCGGGATTGGGGACTGAAGCTTTCTTT.

In its sample, this clone was seen once. The rearrangement links TRBV2 to TRBJ2-7; 9 bases agree with TRBD1. J was trimmed by 3 bases and V by 6 bases; bases with no gene match: 9. Germline V gene sequence: CDR1 SNHLY, CDR2 FYNNEI. The CDR3 runs to 15 residues. In DNA form, the CDR3 reads TGTGCCAGCAGGGCCGGGACAGGGAAGAGCTACGAGCAGTACTTC. The encoded protein is CASRAGTGKSYEQYF.

This chain connects TRBV6-6 to TRBJ1-1; D remains ambiguous. The CDR3 loop spans 13 amino acids. Germline V CDR1 and CDR2: MNHNY, SVGAGI (reference sequence). Trimming stripped 11 bases from V and 3 bases from J, with 16 bases between. The CDR3 nucleotides are TGTGCCTGCTCAGATGTGAAGGACACTGAAGCTTTCTTT. It codes for CACSDVKDTEAFF.

The chain links TRBV11-3 to TRBJ2-3; possible D gene TRBD2, 6 bases. Germline V gene sequence: CDR1 SGHNT, CDR2 YENEEA. This CDR3 spans 16 amino acids. V was trimmed by 4 bases and J by 6 bases, leaving 20 bases between them. The CDR3 is CASSSTVTSLLDTQYF. The CDR3 region has the DNA TGTGCCAGCAGCTCGACGGTGACTAGTTTGTTGGATACGCAGTATTTT.

The V and J genes are TRBV28 and TRBJ2-6, with 7 nucleotides matching TRBD1. J lost 2 bases, V lost 3 bases, and 1 base had no gene match. The CDR3 is 15 residues long. Germline V gives CDR1 MDHEN, CDR2 SYDVKM. The CDR3 bases are TGTGCCAGCAGTTTCACAGGGGCTGGGGCCAACGTCCTGACTTTC. It is translated as CASSFTGAGANVLTF.

The chain combines TRBV6-5 with TRBJ1-1; D is ambiguous. Between the trimmed V and J ends, which lost 5 bases and 0 bases, there was a span of 10 bases. There are 14 residues in the CDR3. Germline CDR1 is MNHEY and CDR2 is SVGAGI. CDR3 region: CASSLGRVNTEAFF. The CDR3 coding sequence is TGTGCCAGCAGTCTAGGACGGGTGAACACTGAAGCTTTCTTT.